This TCR beta chain stems from a study of somatic mutations in cytotoxic T cells in rheumatoid arthritis. The repertoire was sequenced with immunoSEQ multiplex PCR; TCRdb's copy has only in-frame clones and lacks some. This sample has 19,000 or so clones, with about 73% found just once. Germline V CDR1 and CDR2: MGHDK, SYGVNS. The CDR3 is 12 amino acids. V lost 7 bases and J lost 4, with 10 bases in between. Material for sequencing was CD8+ T cells sorted from blood. The chain has TRBV25-1 and TRBJ1-1, with D uncertain. The receptor's source is a woman aged 55 to 70 in good health. Here the CDR3 reads CASTSVGTEAFF. CDR3 bases: TGTGCCAGCACGAGTGTCGGCACTGAAGCTTTCTTT.